This record concerns one T cell receptor beta chain sequence. What it binds is unknown. Clones were sequenced by immunoSEQ multiplex PCR, and TCRdb holds only the in-frame ones, with some missing. The profile shows approximately 180,000 clones, 92% of them singletons. These data originate in a study of T cell responses to AZD1222 COVID-19 vaccine. Points from the study as a whole: Two AZD1222 doses significantly raised spike-specific TCR breadth and depth over controls. Females outnumbered males among donors, who were mostly white British; clonal diversity was possibly underestimated.

This CDR3 has 14 residues. V lost 1 base to trimming and J lost 8 bases, with 15 bases between them. Germline CDR1 reads SGHDT; CDR2 reads YYEEEE. The material was peripheral blood, obtained on day 0 of AZD1222 vaccination. The receptor comes from an adult in good health. The J gene is TRBJ1-2, the V gene TRBV5-6; the D is unclear. CDR3 region: CASSLITRAVGYTF. For the CDR3, the DNA is TGTGCCAGCAGCTTGATCACCCGGGCTGTCGGCTACACCTTC. The complete variable domain, with remaining parts taken from reference TRBV5-6 and TRBJ1-2, reads DAGVTQSPTHLIKTRGQQVTLRCSPKSGHDTVSWYQQALGQGPQFIFQYYEEEERQRGNFPDRFSGHQFPNYSSELNVNALLLGDSALYLCASSLITRAVGYTFGSGTRLTVV.